This TCR beta chain is from a study of radiation and T cells in renal cell carcinoma. Germline loops: CDR1 MDHEN, CDR2 SYDVKM. The CDR3 contains 14 residues. V shed 8 bases and J shed 4 bases, with 14 bases lying between them. Assay: immunoSEQ multiplex PCR; the TCRdb copy retains only in-frame clones and omits some. The data contain 100,000 to 150,000 clones, around 81% of them singletons. Sample time point: blood 2 weeks post-SBRT. This sample's treatment: 15 Gy SBRT to primary tumor, nephrectomy 4 weeks later. The sample consisted of blood, taken from a patient whose treatment included radiotherapy and nephrectomy. V is TRBV28 and J is TRBJ1-4; D is ambiguous. The receptor was derived from a man aged 45-65 years with renal cell carcinoma. Here the CDR3 reads CASLRRRVNEKLFF. In DNA, the CDR3 is TGTGCCAGCCTAAGGAGACGGGTTAATGAAAAACTGTTTTTT. Full variable domain (outside the CDR3, taken from reference TRBV28 and TRBJ1-4): DVKVTQSSRYLVKRTGEKVFLECVQDMDHENMFWYRQDPGLGLRLIYFSYDVKMKEKGDIPEGYSVSREKKERFSLILESASTNQTSMYLCASLRRRVNEKLFFGSGTQLSVL.